Below are 30 T cell receptor beta chains sequenced from a single sample in a study of T cells in Graves' hyperthyroidism and ophthalmopathy. Amplified TCR beta CDR3 regions came from RNA transcripts. The study used the HTBI primer set for a first-round RT-PCR of the TCR CDR3. TCRdb called the multiplex PCR reads again in MiXCR, with one record for every CDR3 protein. Of around 600,000 distinct CDR3 sequences listed, roughly 15% were seen once; the top ten hold around 12%. Input material: blood. These receptors were collected from a woman aged 45 to 65 with Graves' ophthalmopathy.

This clonotype has more than one count but fewer than ten. J is TRBJ1-1 and V is TRBV4-1; possibly TRBD1 for D (6 bases). From germline, CDR1 is MGHRA and CDR2 YSYEKL. CDR3 length: 15 amino acids. Deletions cut 3 bases from V and 5 bases from J, with 16 bases between. In nucleotides, the CDR3 is TGCGCCAGCAGCCACGCTGGGGGCGCAGAGACTGAAGCTTTCTTT. Protein product: CASSHAGGAETEAFF.

About this clonotype itself: Just one base apart from a much larger clone, this may be a read error. This chain connects TRBV2 to TRBJ2-5; 9 nucleotides align to TRBD2. Germline CDR1 and CDR2: SNHLY and FYNNEI. The CDR3 loop spans 14 amino acids. As DNA, the CDR3 is TGTGTCAGCCCCCCAGGACTAGCGAAGGAGACCCAGTACTTC. Protein: CVSPPGLAKETQYF.

The V and J genes are TRBV7-3 and TRBJ2-1; D unclear. CDR1 and CDR2 from the germline V gene are SGHTA and FQGTGA. This CDR3 contains 16 residues. The V end was cut by 5 bases, the J end by 2 bases, with 16 bases between. The DNA for the CDR3 is TGTGCCAGCAGCCCGGCGGTGGGGAACACCTACAATGAGCAGTTCTTC. Translating gives CASSPAVGNTYNEQFF.

This clonotype has a count of ten or more. V gene TRBV12-3 or TRBV12-4 combines with J gene TRBJ2-1, with 7 bases identical to TRBD2. CDR3 length: 16 residues. V lost 0 bases to trimming and J lost 5 bases; unmatched junction nucleotides: 7. The CDR3 DNA is TGTGCCAGCAGTTTAGCCCTCGGCGGGAGAAACAATGAGCAGTTCTTC. It codes for CASSLALGGRNNEQFF.

The chain uses TRBV19 and TRBJ1-5, with 10 nucleotides matching TRBD1. J lost 0 bases, V lost 7 bases, and 6 bases had no gene match. Looked up from germline, CDR1 is LNHDA and CDR2 is SQIVND (reference sequence). The CDR3 spans 16 residues. In DNA form, the CDR3 reads TGTGCCAGTAAGACAGGGGGCCTGGTTAGCAATCAGCCCCAGCATTTT. As protein: CASKTGGLVSNQPQHF. Full variable domain (missing parts from reference TRBV19 and TRBJ1-5): DGGITQSPKYLFRKEGQNVTLSCEQNLNHDAMYWYRQDPGQGLRLIYYSQIVNDFQKGDIAEGYSVSREKKESFPLTVTSAQKNPTAFYLCASKTGGLVSNQPQHFGDGTRLSIL.

The chain uses TRBV6-2 or TRBV6-3 and TRBJ2-7, with 9 bases that match TRBD2. This CDR3 is built from 17 residues. Germline V gene lookup returns CDR1 MNHEY and CDR2 SVGEGT. Trimming took 2 bases from V and 0 from J; bases not matched to a gene: 8. In DNA, the CDR3 is TGTGCCAGCAGTTACGCCCACAGCGGGAGGTTCTCCTACGAGCAGTACTTC. Translation gives CASSYAHSGRFSYEQYF.

In this sample, this clonotype turned up a few times. The J gene is TRBJ1-6, the V gene TRBV4-1; 8 nucleotides align to TRBD1. With V trimmed by 0 bases and J by 3 bases, 4 bases remained unmatched. This CDR3 region has 17 residues. Germline V gives CDR1 MGHRA, CDR2 YSYEKL. CDR3 residues: CASSQEGTGDYNSPLHF. As DNA, the CDR3 is TGCGCCAGCAGCCAAGAAGGGACAGGAGACTATAATTCACCCCTCCACTTT.

This clonotype was detected ten times or more. V is TRBV28 and J is TRBJ2-5; 7 nucleotides align to TRBD1. Germline V gene sequence: CDR1 MDHEN, CDR2 SYDVKM. Losses at the gene ends were 5 bases for V and 1 base for J; bases not matched to a gene: 7. The CDR3 covers 15 residues. The CDR3 reads CASSPLGTAQETQYF. The CDR3 DNA reads as TGTGCCAGCAGTCCCCTCGGGACAGCCCAAGAGACCCAGTACTTC.

This clonotype was picked up many times. CDR3 residues: CASSSLTGGETQYF. In DNA, the CDR3 is TGTGCCAGCAGTTCCTTGACAGGGGGAGAGACCCAGTACTTC. The chain employs TRBV28 and TRBJ2-5, with 9 nucleotides matching TRBD1. From germline, CDR1 is MDHEN and CDR2 SYDVKM. Germline trimming cut 4 bases from V and 4 bases from J; bases unmatched to any gene: 4. The CDR3 spans 14 residues.

This chain uses TRBV9 with TRBJ2-3; 12 nucleotides match TRBD2. Germline-derived CDR1 and CDR2 are SGDLS and YYNGEE. The CDR3 contains 15 residues. The trim removed 2 bases at V and 6 bases at J, leaving 4 bases unmatched. CDR3 DNA: TGTGCCAGCAGCGTTCCACTAGCGGGGGGCGATACGCAGTATTTT. Amino acids: CASSVPLAGGDTQYF.

This clonotype has at least ten counts. J is TRBJ1-1 and V is TRBV18; 11 nucleotides align to TRBD1. Looked up from germline, CDR1 is KGHSH and CDR2 is LQKENI. The CDR3 is made up of 15 amino acids. Losses at the gene ends were 4 bases for V and 5 bases for J; bases not matched to a gene: 6. CDR3 coding DNA: TGTGCCAGCTCACTGGGTTGGGACAGGGGGACTGAAGCTTTCTTT. Translation: CASSLGWDRGTEAFF.

The table lists this clonotype with many counts. Here the CDR3 DNA reads TGTGCCAGCAGCTTCGACAGGGGGCTTGAAGCTTTCTTT. This gives the protein CASSFDRGLEAFF. The J gene is TRBJ1-1, the V gene TRBV5-6, with 10 bases aligning to TRBD1. CDR1 and CDR2 from the germline V gene are SGHDT and YYEEEE. Trimming at V came to 2 bases and at J to 7 bases, leaving 2 bases not matched to a gene. The CDR3 has 13 residues.

This clonotype was observed many times. The V and J genes are TRBV7-2 and TRBJ2-7; TRBD2 matches 9 bases. Germline V gives CDR1 SGHTA, CDR2 FQGNSA. V lost 7 bases and J lost 3; bases outside the gene matches: 22. CDR3 length equals 19 residues. CDR3 in DNA: TGTGCCAGCACCATAAGGGCGGTAGCGGGAGATAGTACCGGCTACGAGCAGTACTTC. This codes for CASTIRAVAGDSTGYEQYF.

In this sample, this clonotype turned up a few times. The chain joins TRBV2 to TRBJ2-7; TRBD1 is a possible D gene (6 bases). Germline V gene data show CDR1 as SNHLY and CDR2 as FYNNEI. CDR3 length: 12 residues. V dropped 6 bases and J dropped 4 bases, with 10 bases sitting between them. This chain's CDR3 is CASRKGQYEQYF. The CDR3 DNA sequence: TGTGCCAGCAGAAAAGGACAGTACGAGCAGTACTTC. Full variable domain (outside the CDR3, taken from reference TRBV2 and TRBJ2-7): EPEVTQTPSHQVTQMGQEVILRCVPISNHLYFYWYRQILGQKVEFLVSFYNNEISEKSEIFDDQFSVERPDGSNFTLKIRSTKLEDSAMYFCASRKGQYEQYFGPGTRLTVT.

This clonotype was counted ten times or more. CDR3 sequence reads: CASGTGRNTGELFF. The CDR3, as DNA: TGTGCCAGCGGGACAGGGAGGAACACCGGGGAGCTGTTTTTT. V is TRBV2 and J is TRBJ2-2, with TRBD1 identical over 9 bases. V trimming: 8 bases; J trimming: 1 base; junction bases outside the gene matches: 2. The CDR3 sequence is 14 residues long. Germline V CDR1 and CDR2: SNHLY, FYNNEI. The full variable domain, in which reference TRBV2 and TRBJ2-2 provide the parts outside the CDR3, is EPEVTQTPSHQVTQMGQEVILRCVPISNHLYFYWYRQILGQKVEFLVSFYNNEISEKSEIFDDQFSVERPDGSNFTLKIRSTKLEDSAMYFCASGTGRNTGELFFGEGSRLTVL.

In its sample, this clonotype was seen a few times. The rearrangement joins TRBV9 to TRBJ2-1; the match to TRBD2 covers 10 bases. The CDR3 length is 14 residues. The ends lost 3 bases at V and 6 bases at J; junction bases unmatched: 3. Germline V gene data show CDR1 as SGDLS and CDR2 as YYNGEE. The CDR3 coding sequence is TGTGCCAGCAGCGGAGCGGGAGGGGCCAATGAGCAGTTCTTC. Its translation is CASSGAGGANEQFF.

Ten or more counts support this clonotype. The chain uses TRBV7-2 and TRBJ2-5, with D possibly matching TRBD1 (5 bases). V dropped 3 bases and J dropped 9 bases, with 17 bases sitting between them. From germline, CDR1 is SGHTA and CDR2 FQGNSA. This CDR3 contains 14 residues. The CDR3 DNA sequence: TGTGCCAGCAGCTTGGACCCCCAGGGTCGCTCCCAGTACTTC. Amino acid sequence: CASSLDPQGRSQYF.

V usage is TRBV20-1 and J usage is TRBJ1-4; no clear D gene. Germline V gives CDR1 DFQATT, CDR2 SNEGSKA (reference sequence). The CDR3 has 11 amino acids. The V end was cut by 1 base, the J end by 7 bases, with 4 bases between. The CDR3 reads CSARVTEKLFF. In DNA, the CDR3 is TGCAGTGCTAGAGTAACTGAAAAACTGTTTTTT.

This clonotype was detected a few times. The V and J genes are TRBV29-1 and TRBJ1-6; 8 positions agree with TRBD1. CDR3 length: 13 residues. J was trimmed by 8 bases and V by 4 bases; bases with no gene match: 4. Per the germline V gene, CDR1 is SQVTM and CDR2 is ANQGSEA. Here the CDR3 reads CSVGQGRDSPLHF. DNA of the CDR3: TGCAGCGTTGGACAGGGGCGCGATTCACCCCTCCACTTT.

In this sample, this clonotype turned up many times. J is TRBJ2-4 and V is TRBV6-2 or TRBV6-3; D perhaps matches TRBD2 (6 bases). V was clipped by 7 bases and J by 7 bases, with 14 bases between them. In germline, CDR1 is MNHEY, CDR2 SVGEGT. The CDR3 length is 13 residues. This CDR3 is CASKAPGRNIQYF. The CDR3 DNA is TGTGCCAGCAAGGCCCCTGGGAGGAACATTCAGTACTTC.

This clonotype has just a few counts. This chain joins TRBV9 and TRBJ1-5; tentative D call: TRBD1 (5 bases). Germline values: CDR1 SGDLS, CDR2 YYNGEE. V was trimmed by 7 bases and J by 7 bases, leaving 18 bases between them. The CDR3 has 14 amino acids. The CDR3 region has the DNA TGTGCCAGCGGGGGACCAGGGTCAGGGCAGCCCCAGCATTTT. Amino acid sequence: CASGGPGSGQPQHF.

The chain joins TRBV7-8 to TRBJ2-7; D is perhaps TRBD2 (5 bases). This CDR3 contains 14 residues. Germline V gives CDR1 SGHVS, CDR2 FQNEAQ. V lost 4 bases to trimming and J lost 2 bases, with 12 bases between them. In DNA form, the CDR3 reads TGTGCCAGCAGCTCTCCGGGAAATACCTACGAGCAGTACTTC. Protein: CASSSPGNTYEQYF.

This clonotype was counted once. V is TRBV20-1 and J is TRBJ1-4, with D perhaps matching TRBD1 (6 bases). CDR1 DFQATT and CDR2 SNEGSKA come from the germline V gene (reference sequence). CDR3 length: 14 amino acids. The V gene lost 3 bases and the J gene lost 7 bases, with 15 bases spanning the gap. For the CDR3, the DNA is TGCAGTGCTAGTCTCCAGGGGAGGGGTGAAAAACTGTTTTTT. Its translation: CSASLQGRGEKLFF.

There are many counts of this clonotype. This chain links TRBV30 with TRBJ2-7; D is unresolved. The CDR3 totals 13 residues. From germline, CDR1 is GTSNPN and CDR2 SVGIG (reference sequence). This chain's CDR3 is CATSKGLANEQYF. CDR3 in DNA: TGTGCTACGAGCAAGGGTTTGGCTAACGAGCAGTACTTC.

As regards this clonotype: A much bigger clone sits one base away, suggesting this may be a read error. V usage is TRBV7-9 and J usage is TRBJ1-2; a weak D match, TRBD1 (6 bases). Trimming took off 5 bases at V and 2 bases at J, with 18 bases between the two ends. The CDR3 spans 16 residues. The germline gives CDR1 SEHNR, CDR2 FQNEAQ (reference sequence). CDR3 in amino acids: CASSVAGGGGNYGYTF. The CDR3 DNA reads as TGTGCCAGCAGCGTCGCGGGAGGAGGGGGAAACTATGGCTACACCTTC.

The chain has TRBV15 and TRBJ1-3, with D perhaps matching TRBD1 (6 bases). Germline values: CDR1 LNHNV, CDR2 YYDKDF (reference sequence). The CDR3 runs 17 residues. Trimming removed 4 bases from V and 0 bases from J, with 16 bases in between. DNA for the CDR3: TGTGCCACCAGCAAAAAACTCGGACAGCTCTCTGGAAACACCATATATTTT. It encodes CATSKKLGQLSGNTIYF. Together with reference TRBV15 and TRBJ1-3, the CDR3 gives the full variable domain: DAMVIQNPRYQVTQFGKPVTLSCSQTLNHNVMYWYQQKSSQAPKLLFHYYDKDFNNEADTPDNFQSRRPNTSFCFLDIRSPGLGDTAMYLCATSKKLGQLSGNTIYFGEGSWLTVV.

This chain uses TRBV9 with TRBJ1-1; D unresolved. The V end was cut by 7 bases, the J end by 0 bases, with 7 bases between. Germline CDR1 SGDLS, CDR2 YYNGEE. The CDR3 sequence is 12 residues long. The CDR3 nucleotides are TGTGCCAGCGGACCCATGAACACTGAAGCTTTCTTT. It yields the protein CASGPMNTEAFF.

CDR3 in DNA: TGTGCCAGCAGCCTCGCCCACAGCACCTACGAGCAGTACTTC. This encodes CASSLAHSTYEQYF. The chain combines TRBV14 with TRBJ2-7; no reliable D call. Germline V CDR1 and CDR2: SGHDN, FVKESK. Trimming cost V 4 bases and J 2 bases, with 12 bases left between them. There are 14 residues in the CDR3.

This clonotype was seen only a few times. An end of the junction differs from the germline gene, which may be a read error. The V and J genes are TRBV5-1 and TRBJ2-5; 7 positions match TRBD1. Looked up from germline, CDR1 is SGHRS and CDR2 is YFSETQ. The CDR3 covers 14 residues. CDR3 region: CANSQDRVWETQYF. For the CDR3, the DNA is TGCGCCAACAGCCAAGACAGGGTCTGGGAGACCCAGTACTTC.

This sequence joins TRBV30 and TRBJ1-4, with D possibly TRBD1 on 5 matching bases. The CDR3 runs to 14 residues. V was pared by 0 bases and J by 8 bases, with 13 bases between. In germline, CDR1 is GTSNPN, CDR2 SVGIG (reference sequence). The DNA of the CDR3 is TGTGCCTGGAGTGTACGGTTTGGGGGAGAAAAACTGTTTTTT. Its translation: CAWSVRFGGEKLFF. Looking up the rest from reference TRBV30 and TRBJ1-4 gives the full variable domain: SQTIHQWPATLVQPVGSPLSLECTVEGTSNPNLYWYRQAAGRGLQLLFYSVGIGQISSEVPQNLSASRPQDRQFILSSKKLLLSDSGFYLCAWSVRFGGEKLFFGSGTQLSVL.